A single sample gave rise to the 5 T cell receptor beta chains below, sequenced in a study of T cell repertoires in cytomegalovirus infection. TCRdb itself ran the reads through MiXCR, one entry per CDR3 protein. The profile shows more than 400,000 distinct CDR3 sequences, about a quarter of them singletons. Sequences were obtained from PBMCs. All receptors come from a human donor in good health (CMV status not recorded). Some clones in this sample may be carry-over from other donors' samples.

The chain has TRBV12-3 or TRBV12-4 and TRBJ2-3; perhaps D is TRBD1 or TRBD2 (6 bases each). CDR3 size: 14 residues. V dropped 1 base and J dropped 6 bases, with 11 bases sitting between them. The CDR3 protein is CASSLERRGDTQYF. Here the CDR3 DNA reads TGTGCCAGCAGTTTAGAACGGAGGGGGGATACGCAGTATTTT.

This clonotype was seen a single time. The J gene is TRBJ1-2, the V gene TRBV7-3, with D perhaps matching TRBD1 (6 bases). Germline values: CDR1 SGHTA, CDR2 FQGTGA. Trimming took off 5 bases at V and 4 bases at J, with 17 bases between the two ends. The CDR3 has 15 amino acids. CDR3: CASSPPGAAAYGYTF. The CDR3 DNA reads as TGTGCCAGCAGCCCGCCGGGGGCGGCGGCCTATGGCTACACCTTC.

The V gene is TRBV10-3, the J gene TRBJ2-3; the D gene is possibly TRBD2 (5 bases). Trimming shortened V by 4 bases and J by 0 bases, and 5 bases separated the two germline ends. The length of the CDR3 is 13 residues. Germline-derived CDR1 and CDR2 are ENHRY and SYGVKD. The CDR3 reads CAISGTSTDTQYF. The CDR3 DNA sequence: TGTGCCATCAGTGGGACTAGCACAGATACGCAGTATTTT.

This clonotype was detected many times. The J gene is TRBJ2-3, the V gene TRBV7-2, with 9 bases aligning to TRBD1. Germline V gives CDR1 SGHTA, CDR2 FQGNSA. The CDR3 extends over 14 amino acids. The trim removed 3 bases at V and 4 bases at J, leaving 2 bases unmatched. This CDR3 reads CASSFDRGADTQYF. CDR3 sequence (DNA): TGTGCCAGCAGCTTTGACAGGGGGGCAGATACGCAGTATTTT.

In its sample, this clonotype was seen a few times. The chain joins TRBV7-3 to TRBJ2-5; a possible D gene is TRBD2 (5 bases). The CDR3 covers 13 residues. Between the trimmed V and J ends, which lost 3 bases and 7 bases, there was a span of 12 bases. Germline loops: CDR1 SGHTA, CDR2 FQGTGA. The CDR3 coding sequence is TGTGCCAGCAGCTTCATAGACGAGGGGACCCAGTACTTC. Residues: CASSFIDEGTQYF.